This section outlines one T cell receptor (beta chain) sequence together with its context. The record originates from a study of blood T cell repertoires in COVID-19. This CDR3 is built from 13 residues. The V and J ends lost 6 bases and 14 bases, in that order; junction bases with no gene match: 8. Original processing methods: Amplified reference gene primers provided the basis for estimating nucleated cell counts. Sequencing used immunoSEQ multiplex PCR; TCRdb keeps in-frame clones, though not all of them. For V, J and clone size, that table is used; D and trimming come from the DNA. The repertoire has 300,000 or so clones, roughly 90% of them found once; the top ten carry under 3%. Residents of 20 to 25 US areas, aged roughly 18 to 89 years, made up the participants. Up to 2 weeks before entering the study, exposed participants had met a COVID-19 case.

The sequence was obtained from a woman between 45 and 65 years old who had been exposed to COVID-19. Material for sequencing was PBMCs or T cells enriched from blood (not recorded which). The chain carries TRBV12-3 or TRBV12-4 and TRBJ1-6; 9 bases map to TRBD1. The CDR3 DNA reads TGTGCCAGCAGCCCCACCGGGACAGGGTCCCTCCACTTT. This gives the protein CASSPTGTGSLHF.